This T cell receptor (beta chain) was sequenced during a study of post-analysis software for immune sequencing data (dated by TCRdb to 2014 to 2015). For the wider study: Relapsing-remitting, secondary progressive and progressive-relapsing multiple sclerosis were recorded as disease courses, and subtype annotation was lacking for some patients. Patient repertoires were compared against about a dozen previously published healthy control repertoires from donors aged roughly 6 to 28 years. A subset of samples was prepared in parallel using single-end sample barcoding, then pooled and co-amplified after Illumina adapter ligation. Results and caveats for the whole study, not just this receptor: Multiple sclerosis patients had significantly lower normalized Chao1 diversity than controls, a result that suggests substantial peripheral T-cell clonal expansion. Direct clustering with F measure revealed strong co-clustering of samples prepared in the same batch, which led to a batch-effect correction. The multiple sclerosis patient group was slightly younger than the control group. Four or five TRBV segments, including TRBV5-6, TRBV5-1 and TRBV20-1, were significantly more frequent in patients than controls.

To demonstrate the VDJtools post-analysis software, TCR beta repertoires were profiled from the peripheral blood of about a dozen young patients with multiple sclerosis. The patients with multiple sclerosis were children and adolescents between roughly 6 and 16 years of age. Libraries were made using PCR. The instrument was an Illumina HiSeq 2500. To reduce PCR and sequencing biases, unique molecular identifiers were built into the TCR beta cDNA libraries. Some 500,000 cDNA molecules were obtained for every 1 to 10 million input T cells, so each molecule roughly corresponded to one T cell. The patient libraries were prepared and sequenced using the same protocol as the earlier healthy control dataset. Within a given batch, samples were prepared together, multiplexed and sequenced on the same HiSeq lane. The source study handled its data this way. Raw barcoded reads were processed with MIGEC, discarding single-read molecular identifier groups before consensus assembly and CDR3 extraction. VDJtools was used for post-analysis of the clonotype tables, with diversity normalized by down-sampling every dataset to the smallest sample size. To correct batch-related cross-sample contamination, repertoire overlap clustering matched CDR3 amino acid sequences but not nucleotide sequences. TCRdb took the public reads, trimmed them with fastp at Q25, ran MiXCR for clone calling and kept in-frame beta chains. Each entry merges the rows of one CDR3 protein and shows their most common DNA and genes. The V and J calls, along with clone size, are taken from TCRdb and not from the paper's own processing. The sample includes under 650,000 distinct CDR3 sequences, with around 40% observed a single time. Together, the top ten hold under 2% of the sample.

This clonotype came up a few times. Its antigen remains unidentified. Qualities for individual bases were not recorded, and no much larger clone is one base off. V loses 7 bases of germline sequence and J loses 0 bases, and the interval between the two ends is 10 bases. CDR1 is given as MNHEY and CDR2 as SVGAGI, both from the germline V gene. The CDR3 measures 13 amino acids from cysteine to phenylalanine. Only the CDR3 region is kept as DNA, spanning 39 bases read in frame from base 1. The V gene is TRBV6-5 and the J gene is TRBJ2-7; no D gene call is confident. The origin of this receptor is a girl between 10 and 17 years old with multiple sclerosis. Sequenced input: blood. The CDR3 loop reads CASKEYPSYEQYF. The nucleotide sequence reads as follows: TGTGCCAGCAAAGAGTACCCCTCCTACGAGCAGTACTTC.